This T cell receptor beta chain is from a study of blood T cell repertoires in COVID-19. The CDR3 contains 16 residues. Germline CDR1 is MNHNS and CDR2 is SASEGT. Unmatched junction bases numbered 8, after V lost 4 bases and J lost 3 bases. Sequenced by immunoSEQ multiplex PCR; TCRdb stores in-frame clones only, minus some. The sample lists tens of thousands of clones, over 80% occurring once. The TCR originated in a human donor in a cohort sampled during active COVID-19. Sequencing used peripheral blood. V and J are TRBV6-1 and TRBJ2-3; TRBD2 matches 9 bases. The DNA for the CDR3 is TGTGCCAGCAGTGTTTTAGCGGGAGAGACTACAGATACGCAGTATTTT. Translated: CASSVLAGETTDTQYF.